This paragraph reports one T cell receptor (beta chain). Other nucleotide sequences in the sample specify the same CDR3. The data were taken from a study of blood T cell repertoires in COVID-19. Per the germline V gene, CDR1 is KGHDR and CDR2 is SFDVKD. CDR3 length: 13 residues. V lost 9 bases to trimming and J lost 4 bases, with 14 bases between them. Only in-frame clones appear in the TCRdb table, and some are missing; sequencing was by immunoSEQ multiplex PCR. Among hundreds of thousands of clones listed, under 90% were seen once. The V and J genes are TRBV24-1 and TRBJ1-1, with D maybe TRBD1 (5 bases). The source material was peripheral blood. This clonotype was obtained from a woman between 45 and 60 years old who had recovered from COVID-19. The CDR3 sequence is CATSGSGGTEAFF. The CDR3 nucleotides are TGTGCCACCTCCGGGTCCGGGGGCACTGAAGCTTTCTTT.